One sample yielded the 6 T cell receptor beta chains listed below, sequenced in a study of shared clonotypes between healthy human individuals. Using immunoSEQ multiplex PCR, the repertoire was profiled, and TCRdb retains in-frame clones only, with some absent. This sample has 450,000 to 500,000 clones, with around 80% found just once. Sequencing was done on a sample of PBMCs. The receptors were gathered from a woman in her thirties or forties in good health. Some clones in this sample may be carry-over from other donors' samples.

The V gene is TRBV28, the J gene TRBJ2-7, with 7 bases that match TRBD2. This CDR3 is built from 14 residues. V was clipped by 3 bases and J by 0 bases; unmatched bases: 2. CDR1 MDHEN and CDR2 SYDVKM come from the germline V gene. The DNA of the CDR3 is TGTGCCAGCAGTTTGGGGGACTACTCCTACGAGCAGTACTTC. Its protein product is CASSLGDYSYEQYF.

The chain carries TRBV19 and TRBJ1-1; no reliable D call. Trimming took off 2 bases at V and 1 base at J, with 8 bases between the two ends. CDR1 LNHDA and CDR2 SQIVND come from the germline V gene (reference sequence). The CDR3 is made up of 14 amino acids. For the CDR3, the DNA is TGTGCCAGTAGTATATGGTGGCAGAACACTGAAGCTTTCTTT. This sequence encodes CASSIWWQNTEAFF.

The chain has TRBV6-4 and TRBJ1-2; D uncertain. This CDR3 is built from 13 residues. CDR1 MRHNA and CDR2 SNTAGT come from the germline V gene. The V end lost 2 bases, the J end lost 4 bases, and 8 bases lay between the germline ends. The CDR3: CASSDKELYGYTF. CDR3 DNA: TGTGCCAGCAGTGACAAGGAGCTCTATGGCTACACCTTC.

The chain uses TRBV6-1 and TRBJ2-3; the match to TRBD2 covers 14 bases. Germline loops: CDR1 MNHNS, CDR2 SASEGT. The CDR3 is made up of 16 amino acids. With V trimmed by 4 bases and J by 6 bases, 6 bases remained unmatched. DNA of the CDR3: TGTGCCAGCAGTGGACTAGCGGGAGGGTCATGGGATACGCAGTATTTT. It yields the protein CASSGLAGGSWDTQYF.

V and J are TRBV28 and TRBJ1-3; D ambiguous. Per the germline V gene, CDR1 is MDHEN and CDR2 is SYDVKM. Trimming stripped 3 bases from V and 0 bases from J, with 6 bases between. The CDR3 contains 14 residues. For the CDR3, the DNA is TGTGCCAGCAGTTTCAAGGGCTCTGGAAACACCATATATTTT. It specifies CASSFKGSGNTIYF.

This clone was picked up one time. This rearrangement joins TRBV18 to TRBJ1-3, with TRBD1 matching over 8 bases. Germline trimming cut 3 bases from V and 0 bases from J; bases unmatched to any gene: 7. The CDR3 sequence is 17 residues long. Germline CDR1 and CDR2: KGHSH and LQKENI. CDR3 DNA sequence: TGTGCCAGCTCACCGACCCGGACAGGGAGCTCTGGAAACACCATATATTTT. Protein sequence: CASSPTRTGSSGNTIYF.